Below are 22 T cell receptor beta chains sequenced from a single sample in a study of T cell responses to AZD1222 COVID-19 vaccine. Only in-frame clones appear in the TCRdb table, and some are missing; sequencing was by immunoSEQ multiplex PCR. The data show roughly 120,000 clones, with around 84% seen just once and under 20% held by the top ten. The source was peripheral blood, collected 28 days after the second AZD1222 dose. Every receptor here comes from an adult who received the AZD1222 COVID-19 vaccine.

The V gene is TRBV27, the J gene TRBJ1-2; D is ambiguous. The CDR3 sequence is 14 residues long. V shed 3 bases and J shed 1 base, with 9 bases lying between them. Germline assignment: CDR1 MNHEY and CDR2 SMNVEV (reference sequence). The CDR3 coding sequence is TGTGCCAGCAGTTTCTCTTCTCATAACTATGGCTACACCTTC. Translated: CASSFSSHNYGYTF.

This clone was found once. CDR3: CASSPGGGPKGQTQYF. The CDR3 DNA is TGTGCCAGCAGCCCAGGGGGAGGGCCTAAAGGACAGACCCAGTACTTC. V usage is TRBV11-3 and J usage is TRBJ2-5, with D perhaps being TRBD1 or TRBD2 (7 bases each). The germline V gene encodes CDR1 SGHNT and CDR2 YENEEA. V lost 5 bases and J 6 bases, leaving 22 bases between the germline ends. The CDR3 consists of 16 residues.

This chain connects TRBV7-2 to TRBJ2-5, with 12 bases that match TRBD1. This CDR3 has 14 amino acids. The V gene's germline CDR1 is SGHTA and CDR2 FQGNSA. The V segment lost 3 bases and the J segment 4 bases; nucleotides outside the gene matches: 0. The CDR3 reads CASSLGQGAETQYF. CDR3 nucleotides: TGTGCCAGCAGCTTGGGACAGGGGGCAGAGACCCAGTACTTC.

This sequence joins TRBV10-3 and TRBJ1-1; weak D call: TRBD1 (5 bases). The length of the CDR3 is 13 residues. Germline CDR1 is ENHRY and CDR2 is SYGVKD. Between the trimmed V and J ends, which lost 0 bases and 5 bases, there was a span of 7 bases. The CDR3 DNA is TGTGCCATCAGTGAGTCGCAGGGAACTGAAGCTTTCTTT. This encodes CAISESQGTEAFF.

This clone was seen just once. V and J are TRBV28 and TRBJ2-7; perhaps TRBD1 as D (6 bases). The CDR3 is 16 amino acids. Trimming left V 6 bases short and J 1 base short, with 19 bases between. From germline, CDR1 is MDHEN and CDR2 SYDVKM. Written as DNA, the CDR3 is TGTGCCAGCAGGCCGGGTGGTAGCAGGGGTTCCTACGAGCAGTACTTC. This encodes CASRPGGSRGSYEQYF.

In nucleotides, the CDR3 is TGCAGCTCCTACTCGGGGACAGGCGCTTTGTTCTTC. Amino acid sequence: CSSYSGTGALFF. This sequence joins TRBV29-1 and TRBJ2-1; 8 bases agree with TRBD1. Germline lookup yields CDR1 SQVTM and CDR2 ANQGSEA. The V and J ends lost 8 bases and 15 bases, in that order; junction bases with no gene match: 15. This CDR3 spans 12 amino acids.

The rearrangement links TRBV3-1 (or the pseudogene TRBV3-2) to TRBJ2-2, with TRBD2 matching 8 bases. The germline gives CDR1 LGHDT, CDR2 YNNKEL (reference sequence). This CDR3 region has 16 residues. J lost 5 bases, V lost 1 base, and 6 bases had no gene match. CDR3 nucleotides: TGTGCCAGCAGCCAAGTACAGCCTAGCGGGACCGGGGAGCTGTTTTTT. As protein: CASSQVQPSGTGELFF.

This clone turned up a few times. Here the CDR3 reads CASSFSIAGDNEQFF. The CDR3 region has the DNA TGCGCCAGCAGCTTTTCAATAGCGGGAGATAATGAGCAGTTCTTC. This chain connects TRBV5-1 to TRBJ2-1; 9 nucleotides line up with TRBD2. The ends lost 2 bases at V and 7 bases at J; junction bases unmatched: 7. CDR1 and CDR2 (germline): SGHRS, YFSETQ. The CDR3 consists of 15 residues.

Here the CDR3 reads CASSPTGGDRENTEAFF. Here the CDR3 DNA reads TGTGCCAGCAGCCCCACTGGCGGGGACAGGGAGAACACTGAAGCTTTCTTT. V gene TRBV5-5 combines with J gene TRBJ1-1, with 9 nucleotides matching TRBD1. CDR1 and CDR2 from the germline V gene are SGHKS and YYEKEE (reference sequence). The CDR3 has 17 amino acids. With 4 bases clipped from V and 1 base from J, the junction kept 11 bases outside the gene matches.

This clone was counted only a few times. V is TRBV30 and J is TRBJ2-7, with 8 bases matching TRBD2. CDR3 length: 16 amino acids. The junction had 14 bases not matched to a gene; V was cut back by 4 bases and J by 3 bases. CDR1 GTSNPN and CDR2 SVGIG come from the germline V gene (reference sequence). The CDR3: CAWMNLPLAGHYEQYF. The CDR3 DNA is TGTGCCTGGATGAACTTACCGCTAGCGGGTCACTACGAGCAGTACTTC.

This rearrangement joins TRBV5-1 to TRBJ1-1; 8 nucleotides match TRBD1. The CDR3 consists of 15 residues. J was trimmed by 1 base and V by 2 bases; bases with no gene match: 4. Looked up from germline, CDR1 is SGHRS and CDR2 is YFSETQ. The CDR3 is CASSFQGARNTEAFF. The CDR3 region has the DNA TGCGCCAGCAGCTTTCAGGGGGCGCGGAACACTGAAGCTTTCTTT.

The CDR3 region has the DNA TGTGCCAGCAGCCCCCGGTATGACAAGGGGGAGCAGTACTTC. The encoded protein is CASSPRYDKGEQYF. The chain is built from TRBV7-2 and TRBJ2-7; possibly TRBD1 for D (5 bases). Per germline, CDR1 SGHTA and CDR2 FQGNSA. V lost 5 bases, J lost 7 bases, and 18 bases lay in between. This CDR3 contains 14 residues.

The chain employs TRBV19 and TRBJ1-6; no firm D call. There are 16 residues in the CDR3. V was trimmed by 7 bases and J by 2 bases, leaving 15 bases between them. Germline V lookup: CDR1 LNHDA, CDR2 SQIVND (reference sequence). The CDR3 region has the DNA TGTGCCAGTACCCCTCGGGTTGATACCTATAATTCACCCCTCCACTTT. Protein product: CASTPRVDTYNSPLHF. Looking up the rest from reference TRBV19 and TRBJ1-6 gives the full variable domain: DGGITQSPKYLFRKEGQNVTLSCEQNLNHDAMYWYRQDPGQGLRLIYYSQIVNDFQKGDIAEGYSVSREKKESFPLTVTSAQKNPTAFYLCASTPRVDTYNSPLHFGNGTRLTVT.

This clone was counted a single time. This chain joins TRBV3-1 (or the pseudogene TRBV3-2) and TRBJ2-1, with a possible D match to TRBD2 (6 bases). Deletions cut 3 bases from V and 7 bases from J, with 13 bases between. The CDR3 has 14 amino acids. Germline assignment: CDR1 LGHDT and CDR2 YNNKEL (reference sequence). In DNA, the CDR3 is TGTGCCAGCAGCCACCGGGACTTCGGGAATGAGCAGTTCTTC. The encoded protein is CASSHRDFGNEQFF.

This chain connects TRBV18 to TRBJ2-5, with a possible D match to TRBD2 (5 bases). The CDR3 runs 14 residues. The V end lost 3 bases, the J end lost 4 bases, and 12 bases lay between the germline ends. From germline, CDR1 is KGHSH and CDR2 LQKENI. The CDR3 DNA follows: TGTGCCAGCTCACCCTCGCCCGCGGGAGAGACCCAGTACTTC. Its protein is CASSPSPAGETQYF.

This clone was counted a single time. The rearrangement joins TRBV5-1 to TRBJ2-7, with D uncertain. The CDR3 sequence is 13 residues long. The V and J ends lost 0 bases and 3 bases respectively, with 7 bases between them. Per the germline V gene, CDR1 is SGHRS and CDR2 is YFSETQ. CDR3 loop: CASSLVGSYEQYF. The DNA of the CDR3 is TGCGCCAGCAGCTTGGTTGGCAGCTACGAGCAGTACTTC.

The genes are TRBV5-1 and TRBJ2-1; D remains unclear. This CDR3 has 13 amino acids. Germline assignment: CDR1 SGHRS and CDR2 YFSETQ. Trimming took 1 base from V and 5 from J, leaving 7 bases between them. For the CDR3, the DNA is TGCGCCAGCAGCTTGCGCGTGAACAATGAGCAGTTCTTC. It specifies CASSLRVNNEQFF. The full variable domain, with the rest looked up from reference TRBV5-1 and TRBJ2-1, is KAGVTQTPRYLIKTRGQQVTLSCSPISGHRSVSWYQQTPGQGLQFLFEYFSETQRNKGNFPGRFSGRQFSNSRSEMNVSTLELGDSALYLCASSLRVNNEQFFGPGTRLTVL.

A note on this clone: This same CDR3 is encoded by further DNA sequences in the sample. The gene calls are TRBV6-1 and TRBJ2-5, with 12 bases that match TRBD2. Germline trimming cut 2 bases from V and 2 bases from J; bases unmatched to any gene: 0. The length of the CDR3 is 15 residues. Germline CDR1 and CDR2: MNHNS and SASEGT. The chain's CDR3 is CASSELAGGQETQYF. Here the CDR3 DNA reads TGTGCCAGCAGTGAACTAGCGGGAGGGCAAGAGACCCAGTACTTC.

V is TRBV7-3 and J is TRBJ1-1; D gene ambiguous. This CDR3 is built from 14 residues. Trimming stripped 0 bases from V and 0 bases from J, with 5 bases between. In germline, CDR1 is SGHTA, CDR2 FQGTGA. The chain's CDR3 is CASSLTGMNTEAFF. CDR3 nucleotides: TGTGCCAGCAGCTTAACAGGAATGAACACTGAAGCTTTCTTT.

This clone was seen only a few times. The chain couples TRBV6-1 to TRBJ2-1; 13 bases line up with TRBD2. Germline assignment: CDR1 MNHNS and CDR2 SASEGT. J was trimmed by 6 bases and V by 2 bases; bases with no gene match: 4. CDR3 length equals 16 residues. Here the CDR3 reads CASSELGLAGVNEQFF. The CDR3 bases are TGTGCCAGCAGTGAACTAGGACTAGCGGGAGTCAATGAGCAGTTCTTC.

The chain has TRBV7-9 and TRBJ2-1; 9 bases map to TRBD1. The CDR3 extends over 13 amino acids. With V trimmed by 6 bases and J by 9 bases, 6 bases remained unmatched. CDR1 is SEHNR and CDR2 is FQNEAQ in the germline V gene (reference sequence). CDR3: CASRKQGAGEQFF. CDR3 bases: TGTGCCAGCAGGAAACAGGGGGCTGGTGAGCAGTTCTTC.

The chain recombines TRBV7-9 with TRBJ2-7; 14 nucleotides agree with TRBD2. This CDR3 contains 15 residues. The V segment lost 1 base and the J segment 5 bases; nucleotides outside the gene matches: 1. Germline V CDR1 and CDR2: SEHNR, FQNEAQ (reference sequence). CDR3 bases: TGTGCCAGCAGCTTAGGGACTAGCGGGAGGAACGAGCAGTACTTC. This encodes CASSLGTSGRNEQYF.